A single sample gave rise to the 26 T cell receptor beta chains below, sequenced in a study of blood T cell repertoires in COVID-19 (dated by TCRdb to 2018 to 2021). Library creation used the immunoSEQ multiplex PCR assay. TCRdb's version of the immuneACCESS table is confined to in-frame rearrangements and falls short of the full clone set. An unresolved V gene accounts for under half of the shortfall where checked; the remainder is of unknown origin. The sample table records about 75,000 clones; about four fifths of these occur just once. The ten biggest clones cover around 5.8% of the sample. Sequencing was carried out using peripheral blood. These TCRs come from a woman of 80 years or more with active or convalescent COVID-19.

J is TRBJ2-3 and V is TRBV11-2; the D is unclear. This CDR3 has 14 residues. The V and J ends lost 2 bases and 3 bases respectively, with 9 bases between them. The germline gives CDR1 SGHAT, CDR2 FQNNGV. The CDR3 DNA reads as TGTGCCAGCAGCTTATATGGCGGAACAGATACGCAGTATTTT. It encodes CASSLYGGTDTQYF. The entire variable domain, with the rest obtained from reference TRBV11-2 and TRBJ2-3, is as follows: EAGVAQSPRYKIIEKRQSVAFWCNPISGHATLYWYQQILGQGPKLLIQFQNNGVVDDSQLPKDRFSAERLKGVDSTLKIQPAKLEDSAVYLCASSLYGGTDTQYFGPGTRLTVL.

The CDR3 region is CASSQLISSSGANVLTF. CDR3 bases: TGTGCCAGCTCCCAATTGATTTCGAGCTCTGGGGCCAACGTCCTGACTTTC. The V gene is TRBV18, the J gene TRBJ2-6; D ambiguous. The germline V gene encodes CDR1 KGHSH and CDR2 LQKENI. There are 17 residues in the CDR3. Trimming removed 6 bases from V and 0 bases from J, with 15 bases in between.

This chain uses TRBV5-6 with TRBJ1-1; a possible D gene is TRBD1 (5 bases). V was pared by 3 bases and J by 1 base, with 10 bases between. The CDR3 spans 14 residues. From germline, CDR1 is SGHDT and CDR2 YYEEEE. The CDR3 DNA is TGTGCCAGCAGCTCCGGGGGGGAGAACACTGAAGCTTTCTTT. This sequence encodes CASSSGGENTEAFF.

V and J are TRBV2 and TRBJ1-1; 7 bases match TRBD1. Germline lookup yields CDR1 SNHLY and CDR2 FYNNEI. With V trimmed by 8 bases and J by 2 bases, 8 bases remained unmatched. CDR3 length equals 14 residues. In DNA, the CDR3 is TGTGCCAGCGGCAAACAGGGGTTTAACACTGAAGCTTTCTTT. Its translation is CASGKQGFNTEAFF.

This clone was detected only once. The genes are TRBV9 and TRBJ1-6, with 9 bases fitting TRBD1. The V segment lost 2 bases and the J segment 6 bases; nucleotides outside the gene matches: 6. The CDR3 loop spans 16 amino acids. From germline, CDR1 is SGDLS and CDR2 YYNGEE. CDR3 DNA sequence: TGTGCCAGCAGCGTTCGGACAGGGGAGAGTAATTCACCCCTCCACTTT. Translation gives CASSVRTGESNSPLHF.

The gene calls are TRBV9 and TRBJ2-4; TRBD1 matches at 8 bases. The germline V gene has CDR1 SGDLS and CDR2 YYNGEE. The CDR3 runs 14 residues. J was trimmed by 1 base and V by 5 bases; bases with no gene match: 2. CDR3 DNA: TGTGCCAGCAGTCAGGGGGCGGCCAAAAACATTCAGTACTTC. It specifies CASSQGAAKNIQYF.

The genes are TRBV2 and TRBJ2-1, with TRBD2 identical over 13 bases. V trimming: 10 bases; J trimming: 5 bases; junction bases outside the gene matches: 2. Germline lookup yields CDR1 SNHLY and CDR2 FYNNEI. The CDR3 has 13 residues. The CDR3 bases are TGTGCCACCGGGACTAGCGGGGACAATGAGCAGTTCTTC. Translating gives CATGTSGDNEQFF.

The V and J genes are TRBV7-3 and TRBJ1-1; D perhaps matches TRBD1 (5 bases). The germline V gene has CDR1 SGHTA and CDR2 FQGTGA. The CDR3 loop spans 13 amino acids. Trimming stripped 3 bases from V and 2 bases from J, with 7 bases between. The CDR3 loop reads CASSFGGNTEAFF. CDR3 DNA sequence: TGTGCCAGCAGCTTCGGGGGTAACACTGAAGCTTTCTTT.

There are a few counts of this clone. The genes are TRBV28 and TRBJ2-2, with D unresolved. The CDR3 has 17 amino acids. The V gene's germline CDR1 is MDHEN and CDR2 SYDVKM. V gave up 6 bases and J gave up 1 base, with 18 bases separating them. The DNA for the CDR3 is TGTGCCAGCAGCCCGACGGCCTGGGCCCGGAACACCGGGGAGCTGTTTTTT. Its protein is CASSPTAWARNTGELFF.

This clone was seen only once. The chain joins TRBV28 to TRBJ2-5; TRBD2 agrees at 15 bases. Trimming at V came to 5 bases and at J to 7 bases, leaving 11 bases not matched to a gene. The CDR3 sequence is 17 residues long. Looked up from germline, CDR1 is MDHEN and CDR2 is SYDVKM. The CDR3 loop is CASSLRTSGRAGGTQYF. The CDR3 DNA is TGTGCCAGCAGTCTAAGGACTAGCGGGAGGGCCGGGGGGACCCAGTACTTC.

The DNA of the CDR3 is TGTGCCAGCAGCCAAGACCCCAGGTTCGGCTACGAGCAGTACTTC. This gives the protein CASSQDPRFGYEQYF. The rearrangement uses TRBV3-1 (or the pseudogene TRBV3-2) and TRBJ2-7; D unresolved. This CDR3 region has 15 residues. Trimming cost V 0 bases and J 3 bases, with 12 bases left between them. Per the germline V gene, CDR1 is LGHDT and CDR2 is YNNKEL (reference sequence).

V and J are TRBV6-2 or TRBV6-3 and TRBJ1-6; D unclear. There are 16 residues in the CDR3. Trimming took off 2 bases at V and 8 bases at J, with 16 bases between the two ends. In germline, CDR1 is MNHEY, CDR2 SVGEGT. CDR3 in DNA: TGTGCCAGCAGTTACGGTTGGGCGAGGGTTGATTCACCCCTCCACTTT. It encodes CASSYGWARVDSPLHF.

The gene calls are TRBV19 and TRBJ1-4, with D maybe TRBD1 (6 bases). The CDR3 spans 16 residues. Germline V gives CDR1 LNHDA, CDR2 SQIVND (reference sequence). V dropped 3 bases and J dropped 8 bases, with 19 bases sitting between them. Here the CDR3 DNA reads TGTGCCAGTAGTATCAGCTCCGGGACAAAAGACGAAAAACTGTTTTTT. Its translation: CASSISSGTKDEKLFF.

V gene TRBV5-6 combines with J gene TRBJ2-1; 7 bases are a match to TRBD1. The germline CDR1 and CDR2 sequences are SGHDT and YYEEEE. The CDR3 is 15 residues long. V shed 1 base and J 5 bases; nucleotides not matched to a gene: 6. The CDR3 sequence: CASSLPGTANNEQFF. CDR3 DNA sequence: TGTGCCAGCAGCTTGCCCGGGACAGCGAACAATGAGCAGTTCTTC.

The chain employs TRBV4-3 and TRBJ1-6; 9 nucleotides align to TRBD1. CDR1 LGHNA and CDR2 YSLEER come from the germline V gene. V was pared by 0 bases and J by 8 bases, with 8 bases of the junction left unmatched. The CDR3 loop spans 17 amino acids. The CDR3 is CASSQDLEDRGHSPLHF. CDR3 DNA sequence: TGCGCCAGCAGCCAAGATCTCGAGGACAGGGGTCATTCACCCCTCCACTTT.

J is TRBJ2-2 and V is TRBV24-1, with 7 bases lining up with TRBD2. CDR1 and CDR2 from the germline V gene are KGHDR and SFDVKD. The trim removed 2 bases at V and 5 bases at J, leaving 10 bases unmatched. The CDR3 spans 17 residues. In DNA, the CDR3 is TGTGCCACCAGTGATTGGCGACCAGGGAGGGGAACCGGGGAGCTGTTTTTT. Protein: CATSDWRPGRGTGELFF.

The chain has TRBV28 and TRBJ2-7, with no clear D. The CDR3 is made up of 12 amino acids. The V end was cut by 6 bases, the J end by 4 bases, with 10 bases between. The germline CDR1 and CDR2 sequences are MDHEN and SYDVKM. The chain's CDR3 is CASRSYLYEQYF. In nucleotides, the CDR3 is TGTGCCAGCAGATCCTACCTTTACGAGCAGTACTTC.

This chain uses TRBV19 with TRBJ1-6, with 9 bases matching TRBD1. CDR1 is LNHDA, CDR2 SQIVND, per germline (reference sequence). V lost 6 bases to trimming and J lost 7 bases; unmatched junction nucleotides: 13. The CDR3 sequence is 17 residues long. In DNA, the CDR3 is TGTGCCAGTAGCATCCTTCCGGGGACAGGGTACAATTCACCCCTCCACTTT. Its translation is CASSILPGTGYNSPLHF. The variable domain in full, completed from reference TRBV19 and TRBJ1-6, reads DGGITQSPKYLFRKEGQNVTLSCEQNLNHDAMYWYRQDPGQGLRLIYYSQIVNDFQKGDIAEGYSVSREKKESFPLTVTSAQKNPTAFYLCASSILPGTGYNSPLHFGNGTRLTVT.

The CDR3 coding sequence is TGCAGCTCTGTGTTGAACACTGAAGCTTTCTTT. Its translation is CSSVLNTEAFF. The chain joins TRBV29-1 to TRBJ1-1; no clear D gene. V was cut by 8 bases and J by 0 bases, with 7 bases left in between. CDR3 length equals 11 residues. The germline V gene encodes CDR1 SQVTM and CDR2 ANQGSEA.

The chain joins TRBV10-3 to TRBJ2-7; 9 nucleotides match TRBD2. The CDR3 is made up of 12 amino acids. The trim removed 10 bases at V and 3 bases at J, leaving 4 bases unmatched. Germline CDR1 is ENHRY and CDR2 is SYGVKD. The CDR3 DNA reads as TGTGCCACCGATAGCGGGGGCTACGAGCAGTACTTC. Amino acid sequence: CATDSGGYEQYF.

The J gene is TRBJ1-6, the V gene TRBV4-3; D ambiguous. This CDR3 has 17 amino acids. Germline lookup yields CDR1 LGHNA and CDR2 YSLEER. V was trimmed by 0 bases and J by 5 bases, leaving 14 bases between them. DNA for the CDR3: TGCGCCAGCAGCCAAGATTGGAGAGGTGGTGATAATTCACCCCTCCACTTT. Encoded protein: CASSQDWRGGDNSPLHF.

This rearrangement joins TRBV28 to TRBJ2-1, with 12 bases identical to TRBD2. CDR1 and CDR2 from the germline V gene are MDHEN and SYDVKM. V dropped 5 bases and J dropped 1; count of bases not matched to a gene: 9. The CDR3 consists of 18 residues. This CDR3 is CASSPLAGGSSSYNEQFF. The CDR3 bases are TGTGCCAGCAGTCCCCTAGCGGGAGGGTCATCGTCCTACAATGAGCAGTTCTTC.

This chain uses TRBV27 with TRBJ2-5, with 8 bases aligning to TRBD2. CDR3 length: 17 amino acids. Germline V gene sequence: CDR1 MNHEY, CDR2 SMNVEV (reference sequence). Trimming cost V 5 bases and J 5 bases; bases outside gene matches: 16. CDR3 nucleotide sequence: TGTGCCAGCAGTCCCATATCTGGCGGGAGGAAGGGTGAGACCCAGTACTTC. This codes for CASSPISGGRKGETQYF.

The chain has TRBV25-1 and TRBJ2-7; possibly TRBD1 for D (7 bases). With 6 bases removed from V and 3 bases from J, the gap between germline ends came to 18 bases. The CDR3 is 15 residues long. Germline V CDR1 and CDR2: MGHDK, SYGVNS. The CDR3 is CASSERQGGGYEQYF. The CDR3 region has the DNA TGTGCCAGCAGCGAAAGACAGGGAGGAGGCTACGAGCAGTACTTC.

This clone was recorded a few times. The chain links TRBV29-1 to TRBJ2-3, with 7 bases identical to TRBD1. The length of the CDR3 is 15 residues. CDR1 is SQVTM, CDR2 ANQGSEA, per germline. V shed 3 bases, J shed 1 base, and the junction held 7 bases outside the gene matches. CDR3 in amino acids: CSVDPTGQGTDTQYF. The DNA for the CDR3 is TGCAGCGTTGATCCAACAGGACAGGGCACAGATACGCAGTATTTT.

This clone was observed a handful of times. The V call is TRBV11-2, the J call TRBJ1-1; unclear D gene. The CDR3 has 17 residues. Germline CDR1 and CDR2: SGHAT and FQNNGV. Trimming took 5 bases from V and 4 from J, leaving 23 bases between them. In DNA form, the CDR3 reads TGTGCCAGCAGCCCACACCTCAGGTTCGATTCAGTCACTGAAGCTTTCTTT. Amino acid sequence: CASSPHLRFDSVTEAFF.